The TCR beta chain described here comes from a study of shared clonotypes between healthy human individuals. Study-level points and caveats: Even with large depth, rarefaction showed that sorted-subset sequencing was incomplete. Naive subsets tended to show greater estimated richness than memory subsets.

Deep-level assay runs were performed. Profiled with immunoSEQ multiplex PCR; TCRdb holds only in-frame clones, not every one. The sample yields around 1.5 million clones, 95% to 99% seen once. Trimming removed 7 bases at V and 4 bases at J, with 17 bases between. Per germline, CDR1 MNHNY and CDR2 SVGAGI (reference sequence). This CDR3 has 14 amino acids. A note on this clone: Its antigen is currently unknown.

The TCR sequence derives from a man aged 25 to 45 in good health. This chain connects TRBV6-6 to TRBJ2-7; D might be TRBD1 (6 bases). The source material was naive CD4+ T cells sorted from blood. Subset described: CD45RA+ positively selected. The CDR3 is CASILGTGTYEQYF. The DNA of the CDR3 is TGTGCCAGCATATTGGGTACAGGGACGTACGAGCAGTACTTC.